This T cell receptor beta chain was captured by sequencing in a study of regulatory T cells in long-lasting Graves disease. The time point is: persistent/refractory GD, antithyroid drugs over 5 years with positive TRAb. Scientists built the TCR library using RNA that was extracted from PBMCs. Blood from the periphery, around 9.3 milliliters in all, was drawn into EDTA tubes. In germline, CDR1 is MDHEN, CDR2 SYDVKM. The CDR3 covers 14 residues. The ends lost 8 bases at V and 3 bases at J; junction bases unmatched: 9. With iRepertoire HTBI primers and Arm-PCR of CDR3 regions, TCR beta libraries were built. One entry per CDR3 protein, called by TCRdb with MiXCR from the multiplex PCR reads. This table has around 430,000 distinct CDR3 sequences, roughly 23% appearing once. There are many counts of this clonotype.

The rearrangement links TRBV28 to TRBJ2-7; 8 nucleotides line up with TRBD1. This clonotype originated in a female donor with Graves disease. The sequencing here drew on peripheral blood mononuclear cells (PBMCs), taken when the disease was refractory, from a patient treated with antithyroid drugs. The CDR3 sequence: CASPGQGKSYEQYF. CDR3 nucleotides: TGTGCCAGCCCCGGACAGGGTAAAAGCTACGAGCAGTACTTC.